The 19 T cell receptor beta chains listed next were all sequenced from one sample in a study of blood T cell repertoires in COVID-19. The repertoire was sequenced with immunoSEQ multiplex PCR; TCRdb's copy has only in-frame clones and lacks some. The repertoire holds hundreds of thousands of clones, with 89% as singletons. The specimen was peripheral blood. These receptor sequences come from a woman under 40 with COVID-19, enrolled during active disease.

The chain recombines TRBV4-3 with TRBJ2-3, with 9 bases fitting TRBD2. The CDR3 runs 17 residues. The V gene end was trimmed by 1 base and the J gene end by 3 bases; junction bases not matched to a gene: 8. Germline lookup yields CDR1 LGHNA and CDR2 YSLEER. The CDR3 region is CASSQVGGGRATDTQYF. In DNA, the CDR3 is TGCGCCAGCAGCCAAGTTGGAGGCGGGAGGGCTACAGATACGCAGTATTTT.

The chain joins TRBV18 to TRBJ2-2; D is unclear. There are 15 residues in the CDR3. Trimming pared 1 base from V and 4 bases from J, leaving 10 bases between. Germline V gene data show CDR1 as KGHSH and CDR2 as LQKENI. CDR3 coding DNA: TGTGCCAGCTCACCACAGTTATCGGGCACCGGGGAGCTGTTTTTT. Its protein is CASSPQLSGTGELFF.

The chain joins TRBV7-9 to TRBJ2-3; tentative D call: TRBD2 (5 bases). CDR3 length: 16 amino acids. Trimming left V 0 bases short and J 4 bases short, with 14 bases between. Germline V gene lookup returns CDR1 SEHNR and CDR2 FQNEAQ (reference sequence). The CDR3 protein is CASSLAGVRPADTQYF. CDR3 bases: TGTGCCAGCAGCTTAGCCGGGGTCAGACCAGCAGATACGCAGTATTTT.

The chain uses TRBV5-1 and TRBJ1-1; TRBD1 matches at 7 bases. The trim removed 3 bases at V and 5 bases at J, leaving 10 bases unmatched. Germline CDR1 is SGHRS and CDR2 is YFSETQ. This CDR3 has 15 residues. The CDR3 here is CASSSEGNRGTEAFF. CDR3 sequence (DNA): TGCGCCAGCAGCTCGGAAGGGAACAGGGGTACTGAAGCTTTCTTT.

V usage is TRBV18 and J usage is TRBJ1-6; 8 nucleotides match TRBD1. The V segment lost 1 base and the J segment 8 bases; nucleotides outside the gene matches: 1. The CDR3 contains 14 residues. Germline CDR1 reads KGHSH; CDR2 reads LQKENI. For the CDR3, the DNA is TGTGCCAGCTCACCACAGGACAGGGATTCACCCCTCCACTTT. Translated, it gives CASSPQDRDSPLHF.

CDR3 protein: CSEWSGCNYGYTF. The CDR3 DNA sequence: TGCAGCGAATGGTCGGGATGTAACTATGGCTACACCTTC. The chain carries TRBV29-1 and TRBJ1-2; D gene unclear. The V gene lost 7 bases and the J gene lost 1 base, with 13 bases spanning the gap. CDR1 is SQVTM and CDR2 is ANQGSEA in the germline V gene. This CDR3 comprises 13 residues.

The rearrangement links TRBV5-1 to TRBJ2-5; TRBD2 might be the D (6 bases). CDR3 length: 15 amino acids. Germline assignment: CDR1 SGHRS and CDR2 YFSETQ. V lost 2 bases, J lost 1 base, and 12 bases lay in between. The chain's CDR3 is CASSFSAGIQETQYF. In DNA form, the CDR3 reads TGCGCCAGCAGCTTTTCGGCGGGGATCCAAGAGACCCAGTACTTC.

This chain connects TRBV2 to TRBJ1-1; D is unresolved. CDR1 is SNHLY, CDR2 FYNNEI, per germline. With 3 bases removed from V and 3 bases from J, the gap between germline ends came to 5 bases. The CDR3 is made up of 12 amino acids. The CDR3 DNA reads as TGTGCCAGCAGTGATCCGGACACTGAAGCTTTCTTT. It translates to CASSDPDTEAFF.

V gene TRBV5-6 combines with J gene TRBJ1-5; TRBD1 aligns across 7 bases. Germline CDR1 SGHDT, CDR2 YYEEEE. This CDR3 region has 16 residues. V shed 0 bases and J 7 bases; nucleotides not matched to a gene: 10. The DNA of the CDR3 is TGTGCCAGCAGCTTGGGAGGGGGCGCTTATGGACAGCCCCAGCATTTT. This translates into CASSLGGGAYGQPQHF.

This sequence joins TRBV6-5 and TRBJ1-2, with 9 positions matching TRBD1. There are 13 residues in the CDR3. The V segment lost 6 bases and the J segment 8 bases; nucleotides outside the gene matches: 7. Germline lookup yields CDR1 MNHEY and CDR2 SVGAGI. The CDR3 coding sequence is TGTGCCAGCAGCCTAACAGGGGGCAGGGGCTACACCTTC. It is translated as CASSLTGGRGYTF.

This sequence joins TRBV30 and TRBJ2-1; 8 nucleotides agree with TRBD2. The CDR3 contains 12 residues. Per the germline V gene, CDR1 is GTSNPN and CDR2 is SVGIG (reference sequence). Trimming at V came to 3 bases and at J to 13 bases, leaving 8 bases not matched to a gene. The CDR3 DNA follows: TGTGCCTGGAGCGGGGGGGGCGCGGAACAGTTCTTC. It yields the protein CAWSGGGAEQFF.

CDR3 region: CASSPPGTSQSTTQYF. The CDR3 DNA is TGTGCCAGCAGCCCCCCCGGGACTTCCCAGTCGACTACGCAGTATTTT. This sequence joins TRBV7-2 and TRBJ2-3, with D perhaps matching TRBD2 (6 bases). V lost 5 bases and J lost 8, with 23 bases in between. From germline, CDR1 is SGHTA and CDR2 FQGNSA. The CDR3 runs 16 residues.

In regard to this clone: Sequence at one end of the junction differs from germline and may be a read error. The V and J genes are TRBV7-2 and TRBJ2-1; tentative D call: TRBD2 (6 bases). Per germline, CDR1 SGHTA and CDR2 FQGNSA. The CDR3 has 14 residues. The CDR3 spells CASNLRLGGNEQFF. For the CDR3, the DNA is TGTGCCAGCAACTTAAGACTGGGGGGCAATGAGCAGTTCTTC.

The chain carries TRBV2 and TRBJ1-3; 7 positions match TRBD1. Trimming at V came to 3 bases and at J to 4 bases, leaving 9 bases not matched to a gene. The CDR3 spans 16 residues. Per germline, CDR1 SNHLY and CDR2 FYNNEI. CDR3 DNA: TGTGCCAGCAGTGACCAACGAGGGGGCGACGGAAACACCATATATTTT. Translating gives CASSDQRGGDGNTIYF.

V gene TRBV28 combines with J gene TRBJ1-1; D not resolved. The germline V gene encodes CDR1 MDHEN and CDR2 SYDVKM. This CDR3 has 13 amino acids. V was trimmed by 7 bases and J by 7 bases, leaving 16 bases between them. CDR3 in amino acids: CASTLAGRVEAFF. The CDR3 coding sequence is TGTGCCAGCACCCTGGCCGGGAGGGTTGAAGCTTTCTTT.

The chain couples TRBV5-6 to TRBJ2-5, with TRBD1 matching over 8 bases. J was trimmed by 3 bases and V by 1 base; bases with no gene match: 5. CDR1 and CDR2 from the germline V gene are SGHDT and YYEEEE. This CDR3 region has 15 residues. The CDR3 here is CASSLLQGVKETQYF. The CDR3 bases are TGTGCCAGCAGCTTGTTACAGGGGGTGAAAGAGACCCAGTACTTC.

The chain links TRBV29-1 to TRBJ2-3; 8 bases map to TRBD2. This CDR3 contains 14 residues. The V and J ends lost 5 bases and 6 bases, in that order; junction bases with no gene match: 10. In germline, CDR1 is SQVTM, CDR2 ANQGSEA. The CDR3 loop reads CSVSGLAGSDTQYF. DNA for the CDR3: TGCAGCGTTTCAGGTCTAGCGGGTTCCGATACGCAGTATTTT.

Only a few counts were recorded for this clone. The J gene is TRBJ2-7, the V gene TRBV18; 8 bases agree with TRBD2. Germline lookup yields CDR1 KGHSH and CDR2 LQKENI. The length of the CDR3 is 15 residues. The V gene end was trimmed by 2 bases and the J gene end by 7 bases; junction bases not matched to a gene: 10. The CDR3 spells CASSPAAGGLGEQYF. The CDR3 DNA reads TGTGCCAGCTCACCAGCCGCGGGGGGCTTGGGGGAGCAGTACTTC. The whole variable domain, remainder taken from reference TRBV18 and TRBJ2-7, is NAGVMQNPRHLVRRRGQEARLRCSPMKGHSHVYWYRQLPEEGLKFMVYLQKENIIDESGMPKERFSAEFPKEGPSILRIQQVVRGDSAAYFCASSPAAGGLGEQYFGPGTRLTVT.

The genes are TRBV5-1 and TRBJ1-1, with 8 positions matching TRBD1. The CDR3 has 15 residues. V shed 4 bases, J shed 1 base, and the junction held 6 bases outside the gene matches. In germline, CDR1 is SGHRS, CDR2 YFSETQ. As DNA, the CDR3 is TGCGCCAGCAGCGTCGGGACAGGAGAGAACACTGAAGCTTTCTTT. This encodes CASSVGTGENTEAFF.